At least ten counts were recorded for the clone carrying this TCR beta chain. This specimen belongs to a study of identical twins. V lost 3 bases and J lost 13, with 10 bases in between. The CDR3 is 11 residues long. Each CDR3 protein gets one entry after TCRdb re-called the 5' RACE reads with MiXCR. The sample shows around 650,000 distinct CDR3 sequences, about 7% of them seen only once. The data also belong to a second study, concerning yellow fever vaccine responses in identical twins.

The chain recombines TRBV12-3 or TRBV12-4 with TRBJ2-1; maybe TRBD2 (5 bases). This TCR derives from a woman younger than 35 in good health. The sequenced sample was PBMCs. The CDR3 sequence is CASSLGRDQFF. In DNA, the CDR3 is TGTGCCAGCAGTTTGGGCCGGGATCAGTTCTTC.